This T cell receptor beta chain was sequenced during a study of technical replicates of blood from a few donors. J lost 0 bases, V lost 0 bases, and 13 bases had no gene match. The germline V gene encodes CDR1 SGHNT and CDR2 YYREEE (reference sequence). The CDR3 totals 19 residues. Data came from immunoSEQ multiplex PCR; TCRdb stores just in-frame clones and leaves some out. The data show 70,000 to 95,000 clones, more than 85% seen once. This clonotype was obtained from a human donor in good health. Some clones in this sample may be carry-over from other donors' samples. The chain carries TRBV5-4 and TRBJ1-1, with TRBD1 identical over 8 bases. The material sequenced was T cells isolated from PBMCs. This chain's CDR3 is CASSLENNIRGLMNTEAFF. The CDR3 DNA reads TGTGCCAGCAGCTTGGAAAACAACATCAGGGGGCTCATGAACACTGAAGCTTTCTTT.